Listed below are T cell receptor beta chains from one sample, sequenced in a study of cytomegalovirus exposure and HLA in healthy donors. Here immunoSEQ multiplex PCR was the method, and the copy in TCRdb shows in-frame clones only, minus some. The sample consists of around 200,000 clones, 70% to 85% of them appearing once. The sequenced material came from PBMCs. Source of these receptors: a woman aged 30 to 39 in good health and CMV-seropositive. CDR3s include the opening cysteine and the closing phenylalanine or tryptophan. Each record gives: J gene, clone size, V gene, D gene, CDR3 DNA, CDR3 protein. The D gene is left open where the match is weak. Not all rows give a size; the values are once, few, many and, for expanded clones, a class.

J: TRBJ1-2
size: NA
V: TRBV14
D: TRBD1
DNA: TGTGCCAGCAGCCTCTTGACAGGGCGCTATGGCTACACCTTC
CDR3: CASSLLTGRYGYTF

J: TRBJ2-1
size: NA
V: TRBV5-6
D: NA
DNA: TGTGCCAGCAGCCGTAGCTCCTACAATGAGCAGTTCTTC
CDR3: CASSRSSYNEQFF

J: TRBJ1-2
size: NA
V: TRBV6-1
D: NA
DNA: TGTGCCAGCAGTGAAGCGAGAGGGACTCTATATGGCTACACCTTC
CDR3: CASSEARGTLYGYTF

J: TRBJ2-1
size: NA
V: TRBV5-4
D: NA
DNA: TGTGCCAGCAGCTTCTTCTTAGCGGTCGAGCAGTTCTTC
CDR3: CASSFFLAVEQFF

J: TRBJ2-7
size: NA
V: TRBV5-1
D: TRBD1
DNA: TGCGCCAGCAGCATCCCGGGACAGGGGAGGGAGCAGTACTTC
CDR3: CASSIPGQGREQYF

J: TRBJ2-7
size: few
V: TRBV15
D: TRBD2
DNA: TGTGCCACCAGCAGAGCGACTAGCGGGAGGGGCTACGAGCAGTACTTC
CDR3: CATSRATSGRGYEQYF

J: TRBJ1-1
size: once
V: TRBV6-4
D: NA
DNA: TGTGCCAGCAGTGGGTCTAGGGGCACTGAAGCTTTCTTT
CDR3: CASSGSRGTEAFF

J: TRBJ2-7
size: few
V: TRBV5-4
D: TRBD1
DNA: TGTGCCAGCAGCTTTCCACAGGGGGTCGCCTACGAGCAGTACTTC
CDR3: CASSFPQGVAYEQYF

J: TRBJ1-2
size: NA
V: TRBV19
D: TRBD1
DNA: TGTGCCAGTAGTATGGACGGTCCCTCTTTCGCGGGACAGGGGAATGGCTACACCTTC
CDR3: CASSMDGPSFAGQGNGYTF

J: TRBJ1-4
size: NA
V: TRBV10-3
D: NA
DNA: TGTGCCATCAGTCCAGGGCTCAATGAAAAACTGTTTTTT
CDR3: CAISPGLNEKLFF

J: TRBJ1-1
size: NA
V: TRBV29-1
D: NA
DNA: TGCAGCTCCCAGAGGCAACGAGAAGCTTTCTTT
CDR3: CSSQRQREAFF

J: TRBJ2-7
size: NA
V: TRBV7-2
D: TRBD2
DNA: TGTGCCAGCAGCCCGCCGGGACTAGCGGGAGCAAGTGAGCAGTACTTC
CDR3: CASSPPGLAGASEQYF

J: TRBJ2-7
size: NA
V: TRBV6-5
D: TRBD1
DNA: TGTGCCAGCAGCCAGGACAGGAGAGCCTACGAGCAGTACTTC
CDR3: CASSQDRRAYEQYF

J: TRBJ2-1
size: few
V: TRBV5-1
D: TRBD2
DNA: TGCGCCAGCAGGGTCGGGACTAGCGGGAACAATGAGCAGTTCTTC
CDR3: CASRVGTSGNNEQFF

J: TRBJ2-1
size: NA
V: TRBV7-9
D: TRBD1
DNA: TGTGCCAGCAGCCCCGCCGACAGGGGGCTTATGAATGAGCAGTTCTTC
CDR3: CASSPADRGLMNEQFF

J: TRBJ2-7
size: NA
V: TRBV7-2
D: TRBD1
DNA: TGTGCCAGCAGATGGGGGGGACAGGGGGAAGCCTACGAGCAGTACTTC
CDR3: CASRWGGQGEAYEQYF

J: TRBJ2-2
size: NA
V: TRBV7-9
D: NA
DNA: TGTGCCAGCACGCAAACAGCTCGGTGGCCGGGGGAGCTGTTTTTT
CDR3: CASTQTARWPGELFF

J: TRBJ1-2
size: once
V: TRBV7-8
D: NA
DNA: TGTGCCAGCAGCCTCGGGGGCTATGGCTACACCTTC
CDR3: CASSLGGYGYTF

J: TRBJ1-2
size: once
V: TRBV7-9
D: TRBD1
DNA: TGTGCCAGCAGCTTAGGGACAGGGGATAATGGCTACACCTTC
CDR3: CASSLGTGDNGYTF

J: TRBJ2-2
size: few
V: TRBV5-1
D: TRBD1
DNA: TGCGCCAGCAGCTTGGGGGACAGCACCGGGGAGCTGTTTTTT
CDR3: CASSLGDSTGELFF

J: TRBJ1-4
size: NA
V: TRBV5-5
D: TRBD1
DNA: TGTGCCAGCAGCTTGTTTACAGGGGACGAAAAACTGTTTTTT
CDR3: CASSLFTGDEKLFF

J: TRBJ2-2
size: NA
V: TRBV11-2
D: NA
DNA: TGTGCCAGCAGCTCAGCCGGGGAGCTGTTTTTT
CDR3: CASSSAGELFF

J: TRBJ2-1
size: few
V: TRBV5-1
D: NA
DNA: TGCGCCAGCAGCCTTTCCGGGACAACCTACAATGAGCAGTTCTTC
CDR3: CASSLSGTTYNEQFF

J: TRBJ1-5
size: NA
V: TRBV15
D: TRBD1
DNA: TGTGCCACACAGCCGGGACAGGGGTTGCATCAGCCCCAGCATTTT
CDR3: CATQPGQGLHQPQHF

J: TRBJ1-1
size: NA
V: TRBV5-6
D: NA
DNA: TGTGCCAGCAGCTTGACTGGGAACACTGAAGCTTTCTTT
CDR3: CASSLTGNTEAFF

J: TRBJ2-5
size: few
V: TRBV7-8
D: TRBD2
DNA: TGTGCCAGCAGCCCGGGGGGGGCCGGGGAGACCCAGTACTTC
CDR3: CASSPGGAGETQYF

J: TRBJ2-3
size: NA
V: TRBV6-1
D: NA
DNA: TGTGCCAGCAGCCCAGGAGGGACAGATACGCAGTATTTT
CDR3: CASSPGGTDTQYF

J: TRBJ2-7
size: NA
V: TRBV29-1
D: TRBD1
DNA: TGCAGCGTAGGGACAGGCAACTCCTACGAGCAGTACTTC
CDR3: CSVGTGNSYEQYF

J: TRBJ2-3
size: NA
V: TRBV4-3
D: TRBD2
DNA: TGCGCCAGCAGCCAAGGGATGGGACTAGCACGGGATACGCAGTATTTT
CDR3: CASSQGMGLARDTQYF

J: TRBJ1-2
size: NA
V: TRBV6-1
D: NA
DNA: TGTGCCAGCACTCGAGGTGGGGGGGAAGGCTATGGCTACACCTTC
CDR3: CASTRGGGEGYGYTF

J: TRBJ2-2
size: NA
V: TRBV28
D: NA
DNA: TGTGCCAGCAGTTTATCCCCGTCCTACACCGGGGAGCTGTTTTTT
CDR3: CASSLSPSYTGELFF

J: TRBJ2-1
size: few
V: TRBV2
D: NA
DNA: TGTGCCAGCAGTGGTTGGGCAGACAATGAGCAGTTCTTC
CDR3: CASSGWADNEQFF

J: TRBJ2-7
size: NA
V: TRBV18
D: TRBD2
DNA: TGTGCCAGCTCACCACGGGGAATAGCGGGAGACGAGCAGTACTTC
CDR3: CASSPRGIAGDEQYF

J: TRBJ2-3
size: NA
V: TRBV6-5
D: TRBD2
DNA: TGTGCCAGCAGTTACGGCCTAGCGGGAGCAGATACGCAGTATTTT
CDR3: CASSYGLAGADTQYF

J: TRBJ2-1
size: NA
V: TRBV4-1
D: TRBD2
DNA: TGCGCCAGCAGCCAAGACTCCTGGGGGGGGGCCTACAATGAGCAGTTCTTC
CDR3: CASSQDSWGGAYNEQFF

J: TRBJ2-1
size: NA
V: TRBV4-3
D: TRBD2
DNA: TGCGCCAGCAGCCAAGATTTAGGGACTAGGTACAATGAGCAGTTCTTC
CDR3: CASSQDLGTRYNEQFF

J: TRBJ1-3
size: NA
V: TRBV25-1
D: NA
DNA: TGTGCCAGCAGTGCGCAGGGACTCTCTGGAAACACCATATATTTT
CDR3: CASSAQGLSGNTIYF

J: TRBJ2-3
size: NA
V: TRBV29-1
D: TRBD1
DNA: TGCAGCGTCATAGGGGGCCCCACAGATACGCAGTATTTT
CDR3: CSVIGGPTDTQYF

J: TRBJ2-5
size: NA
V: TRBV2
D: NA
DNA: TGTGCCAGCAGTAGGGGTGAGACCCAGTACTTC
CDR3: CASSRGETQYF

J: TRBJ2-7
size: NA
V: TRBV5-1
D: TRBD1
DNA: TGCGCCAGCAGGGCCGGGACAGGGGCGTACGAGCAGTACTTC
CDR3: CASRAGTGAYEQYF

J: TRBJ2-7
size: NA
V: TRBV25-1
D: NA
DNA: TGTGCCAGCAGTGTCCACTACGAGCAGTACTTC
CDR3: CASSVHYEQYF

J: TRBJ2-3
size: NA
V: TRBV5-1
D: TRBD2
DNA: TGCGCCAGCAGCTTGTCCCTAGCGGGAGATACGCAGTATTTT
CDR3: CASSLSLAGDTQYF

J: TRBJ2-5
size: NA
V: TRBV5-1
D: TRBD1
DNA: TGCGCCAGCAGCGACGACAGGGGCCAAGAGACCCAGTACTTC
CDR3: CASSDDRGQETQYF

J: TRBJ1-1
size: NA
V: TRBV4-1
D: NA
DNA: TGCGCCAGCAGTGGTGTTTGGGTGGGAGTTCGGACTGAAGCTTTCTTT
CDR3: CASSGVWVGVRTEAFF

J: TRBJ2-2
size: NA
V: TRBV6-1
D: NA
DNA: TGTGCCAGCAGTGCGCAAACAGGGTTCAACACCGGGGAGCTGTTTTTT
CDR3: CASSAQTGFNTGELFF

J: TRBJ2-4
size: NA
V: TRBV29-1
D: NA
DNA: TGCAGCGTTGGTGGGCAGGGCAACATTCAGTACTTC
CDR3: CSVGGQGNIQYF